This T cell receptor (beta chain) was identified in a study of shared T cell receptors in the human thymus. Data came from immunoSEQ multiplex PCR; TCRdb stores just in-frame clones and leaves some out. The sample shows about 660,000 clones, around 87% of them seen only once. The CDR3 is 13 residues long. Germline V gene data show CDR1 as MNHEY and CDR2 as SVGAGI. The V end was cut by 2 bases, the J end by 4 bases, with 6 bases between. These data are also associated with another study on human thymus T cells.

The chain couples TRBV6-5 to TRBJ1-5; D not resolved. Source material: thymocytes. The receptor's source is a boy in the first two years of life with a congenital heart defect. CDR3 region: CASSYGENQPQHF. DNA for the CDR3: TGTGCCAGCAGTTACGGTGAGAATCAGCCCCAGCATTTT.